The next 24 T cell receptor beta chains were all read from a single sample in a study of CD8 T cells in ankylosing spondylitis (dated by TCRdb to about 2017). Library preparation used 5' RACE. Data came from an Illumina HiSeq 2500. TCRdb applied fastp at Q25 and MiXCR to the public reads, then kept only in-frame beta chains. Merged by CDR3 protein, the rows form single entries marked with the most common genes and DNA. For this sample the table gives some 200,000 distinct CDR3 sequences, of which 15% to 20% were detected only once. The top ten hold roughly 4.5% of the sample. The source material was blood, either unsorted or a sorted T cell fraction (not recorded which). These receptors came from a male donor aged 10-35 years with ankylosing spondylitis or in good health (not recorded which). Donor details come from another sample of the same person, matched by shared clones.

This clonotype was seen repeatedly, ten times or more. The chain recombines TRBV29-1 with TRBJ2-1; 7 bases agree with TRBD1. Germline assignment: CDR1 SQVTM and CDR2 ANQGSEA. V dropped 6 bases and J dropped 6; count of bases not matched to a gene: 11. CDR3 length: 14 residues. CDR3 sequence reads: CSVDTRGLGNEQFF. The CDR3 DNA is TGCAGCGTCGACACTAGGGGGCTGGGCAATGAGCAGTTCTTC.

The sample holds many counts of this clonotype. J is TRBJ1-5 and V is TRBV12-3 or TRBV12-4; unclear D gene. The CDR3 consists of 12 residues. The ends were cut back, 5 bases at V and 9 bases at J, with 11 bases in the middle. Here the CDR3 reads CASSPAVGPQHF. CDR3 sequence (DNA): TGTGCCAGCAGTCCGGCCGTAGGGCCCCAGCATTTT.

At least ten counts were recorded for this clonotype. This chain joins TRBV11-2 and TRBJ2-5; tentatively, D is TRBD1 (6 bases). CDR3 length: 14 residues. The V end lost 4 bases, the J end lost 5 bases, and 14 bases lay between the germline ends. CDR1 and CDR2 from the germline V gene are SGHAT and FQNNGV. CDR3 bases: TGTGCCAGCAGCTCCACAGGGTCGGGGGAGACCCAGTACTTC. Translating gives CASSSTGSGETQYF. Complete variable domain (other parts from reference TRBV11-2 and TRBJ2-5): EAGVAQSPRYKIIEKRQSVAFWCNPISGHATLYWYQQILGQGPKLLIQFQNNGVVDDSQLPKDRFSAERLKGVDSTLKIQPAKLEDSAVYLCASSSTGSGETQYFGPGTRLLVL.

This clonotype came up many times. This chain links TRBV18 with TRBJ2-3; 7 nucleotides line up with TRBD1. Germline V CDR1 and CDR2: KGHSH, LQKENI. V trimming: 3 bases; J trimming: 3 bases; junction bases outside the gene matches: 12. The CDR3 spans 17 residues. CDR3 sequence reads: CASSPRTRQGRTDTQYF. DNA of the CDR3: TGTGCCAGCTCACCGAGAACCCGACAGGGAAGAACAGATACGCAGTATTTT.

This clonotype was seen at least ten times. The V gene is TRBV28, the J gene TRBJ2-2; possibly TRBD1 for D (6 bases). V was shortened by 3 bases and J by 4 bases, with 15 bases between the two germline ends. This CDR3 region has 16 residues. Germline V gene data show CDR1 as MDHEN and CDR2 as SYDVKM. The CDR3 loop reads CASSFPTGLSTGELFF. CDR3 sequence (DNA): TGTGCCAGCAGTTTCCCGACAGGTCTTTCCACCGGGGAGCTGTTTTTT. Full variable domain (remainder filled in from reference TRBV28 and TRBJ2-2): DVKVTQSSRYLVKRTGEKVFLECVQDMDHENMFWYRQDPGLGLRLIYFSYDVKMKEKGDIPEGYSVSREKKERFSLILESASTNQTSMYLCASSFPTGLSTGELFFGEGSRLTVL.

This clonotype was counted at least ten times. V and J are TRBV20-1 and TRBJ2-3; tentative D call: TRBD1 (5 bases). The V and J ends lost 1 base and 0 bases respectively, with 8 bases between them. The length of the CDR3 is 14 residues. Germline lookup yields CDR1 DFQATT and CDR2 SNEGSKA (reference sequence). The CDR3 DNA reads TGCAGTGCTAGAGCAAGGGGAAGCACAGATACGCAGTATTTT. This codes for CSARARGSTDTQYF.

The chain employs TRBV6-5 and TRBJ1-4; D might be TRBD1 (5 bases). V was cut by 1 base and J by 8 bases, with 11 bases left in between. CDR1 is MNHEY, CDR2 SVGAGI, per germline. The CDR3 is made up of 14 amino acids. CDR3 residues: CASSYLQGNEKLFF. CDR3 bases: TGTGCCAGCAGTTACTTGCAGGGAAACGAAAAACTGTTTTTT.

In DNA, the CDR3 is TGCAGTGCTTATCCGGGACGCCAGAATTCACCCCTCCACTTT. Its translation is CSAYPGRQNSPLHF. The V call is TRBV20-1, the J call TRBJ1-6, with D possibly TRBD1 on 5 matching bases. CDR3 length equals 14 residues. Germline values: CDR1 DFQATT, CDR2 SNEGSKA (reference sequence). The ends were cut back, 5 bases at V and 7 bases at J, with 15 bases in the middle.

This clonotype was counted a few times. For the CDR3, the DNA is TGTGCCACCGCCCGGGACAGGGGGGAAAACTATGGCTACACCTTC. Encoded protein: CATARDRGENYGYTF. The rearrangement links TRBV10-3 to TRBJ1-2, with 11 bases identical to TRBD1. V was clipped by 10 bases and J by 2 bases; unmatched bases: 9. This CDR3 region has 15 residues. Germline V gene data show CDR1 as ENHRY and CDR2 as SYGVKD.

The chain links TRBV12-3 or TRBV12-4 to TRBJ2-5, with D possibly TRBD2 on 6 matching bases. Trimming removed 8 bases at V and 3 bases at J, with 16 bases between. The CDR3 is 14 amino acids. Written as DNA, the CDR3 is TGTGCCAGCGGGAAGGGAGGAGCGGAAGAGACCCAGTACTTC. This gives the protein CASGKGGAEETQYF.

The table lists this clonotype with many counts. V gene TRBV4-1 combines with J gene TRBJ2-3; D uncertain. CDR3 length: 16 amino acids. Germline CDR1 is MGHRA and CDR2 is YSYEKL. V was cut by 4 bases and J by 2 bases, with 16 bases left in between. The CDR3: CASSPRDVAFTDTQYF. CDR3 DNA sequence: TGCGCCAGCAGCCCTAGAGACGTCGCCTTCACAGATACGCAGTATTTT.

This clonotype appeared many times. The chain links TRBV5-1 to TRBJ2-1; a possible D gene is TRBD2 (5 bases). V lost 6 bases, J lost 1 base, and 14 bases lay in between. Germline CDR1 and CDR2: SGHRS and YFSETQ. This CDR3 has 15 amino acids. The CDR3 loop reads CASTRADPSYNEQFF. CDR3 DNA sequence: TGCGCCAGCACCCGAGCGGACCCTTCCTACAATGAGCAGTTCTTC.

This clonotype was detected a few times. CDR3 region: CASGGFPGLLQLNEQFF. The CDR3, as DNA: TGTGCCAGCGGGGGTTTTCCGGGACTACTACAACTCAATGAGCAGTTCTTC. The rearrangement joins TRBV7-9 to TRBJ2-1, with TRBD2 identical over 7 bases. Unmatched junction bases numbered 19, after V lost 8 bases and J lost 6 bases. Germline V CDR1 and CDR2: SEHNR, FQNEAQ (reference sequence). The CDR3 is 17 amino acids.

The rearrangement links TRBV12-3 or TRBV12-4 to TRBJ1-2; D gene uncertain. The CDR3 has 13 residues. V was trimmed by 10 bases and J by 2 bases, leaving 14 bases between them. CDR3 protein: CAINPGKNYGYTF. CDR3 sequence (DNA): TGTGCCATCAATCCTGGGAAGAACTATGGCTACACCTTC.

Many counts were recorded for this clonotype. At one end, the junction sequence differs from germline, possibly due to a read error. J is TRBJ1-1 and V is TRBV12-3 or TRBV12-4; TRBD1 matches at 7 bases. The CDR3 length is 12 residues. The CDR3 is CASRQGSTEAFF. The DNA of the CDR3 is TGCGCCAGCCGACAGGGCAGCACTGAAGCTTTCTTT.

This clonotype has at least ten counts. The V call is TRBV18, the J call TRBJ2-1, with TRBD2 matching over 9 bases. Germline-derived CDR1 and CDR2 are KGHSH and LQKENI. The CDR3 has 14 amino acids. V lost 0 bases and J lost 8; bases outside the gene matches: 2. Here the CDR3 reads CASSPPGLAYEQFF. The CDR3 DNA follows: TGTGCCAGCTCACCACCGGGACTAGCATATGAGCAGTTCTTC. Variable domain in full (rest from reference TRBV18 and TRBJ2-1): NAGVMQNPRHLVRRRGQEARLRCSPMKGHSHVYWYRQLPEEGLKFMVYLQKENIIDESGMPKERFSAEFPKEGPSILRIQQVVRGDSAAYFCASSPPGLAYEQFFGPGTRLTVL.

The table lists this clonotype with a count of one. Mismatch with germline at one junction end may stem from a read error. The chain recombines TRBV12-3 or TRBV12-4 with TRBJ2-7; D tentatively fits TRBD1 or TRBD2 (6 bases each). The CDR3 contains 13 residues. The CDR3 nucleotides are TGTGCCAGCAGTTTGGTCAGGGGAGGCGAGCTGTACTTC. Protein: CASSLVRGGELYF.

On this clonotype itself: With a much larger clone just one base away, this may be a read error. The chain uses TRBV7-8 and TRBJ2-7; 7 bases line up with TRBD1. The germline V gene has CDR1 SGHVS and CDR2 FQNEAQ. This CDR3 is built from 18 residues. The CDR3 loop reads CTSSFLIGNRDSPYEQYF. CDR3 DNA: TGTACCAGCAGCTTTCTTATCGGAAACCGGGACAGCCCCTACGAGCAGTACTTC.

This clonotype came up many times. This chain joins TRBV15 and TRBJ2-5; D might be TRBD1 (5 bases). Trimming shortened V by 1 base and J by 0 bases, and 12 bases separated the two germline ends. The CDR3 loop spans 16 amino acids. From germline, CDR1 is LNHNV and CDR2 YYDKDF (reference sequence). CDR3 sequence (DNA): TGTGCCACCAGCAGAGCCGGCGGCAGGGACCAAGAGACCCAGTACTTC. Its protein product is CATSRAGGRDQETQYF. The full variable domain, in which reference TRBV15 and TRBJ2-5 provide the parts outside the CDR3, is DAMVIQNPRYQVTQFGKPVTLSCSQTLNHNVMYWYQQKSSQAPKLLFHYYDKDFNNEADTPDNFQSRRPNTSFCFLDIRSPGLGDTAMYLCATSRAGGRDQETQYFGPGTRLLVL.

This clonotype was seen a handful of times. This sequence joins TRBV9 and TRBJ2-7; a possible D gene is TRBD1 (5 bases). This CDR3 has 15 residues. Looked up from germline, CDR1 is SGDLS and CDR2 is YYNGEE. The V gene lost 0 bases and the J gene lost 4 bases, with 14 bases spanning the gap. CDR3 DNA sequence: TGTGCCAGCAGCGTAGCCGGACAAGGGTTGTACGAGCAGTACTTC. This sequence encodes CASSVAGQGLYEQYF.

This clonotype has ten or more counts. This chain joins TRBV7-9 and TRBJ2-5; 8 positions agree with TRBD1. Per the germline V gene, CDR1 is SEHNR and CDR2 is FQNEAQ (reference sequence). This CDR3 contains 15 residues. V lost 5 bases to trimming and J lost 1 base; unmatched junction nucleotides: 6. CDR3 residues: CASSVRDRTQETQYF. CDR3 nucleotide sequence: TGTGCCAGCAGCGTACGGGACAGGACCCAAGAGACCCAGTACTTC.

This clonotype was recorded at least ten times. The chain couples TRBV5-6 to TRBJ1-1; D possibly corresponds to TRBD1 (5 bases). The CDR3 consists of 15 residues. The V and J ends lost 4 bases and 1 base respectively, with 14 bases between them. Germline assignment: CDR1 SGHDT and CDR2 YYEEEE. CDR3 sequence reads: CASSLPRQRNTEAFF. CDR3 in DNA: TGTGCCAGCAGCCTGCCGCGACAGCGGAACACTGAAGCTTTCTTT.

This clonotype was recorded many times. The chain recombines TRBV30 with TRBJ2-2; D perhaps matches TRBD1 (6 bases). The V end lost 0 bases, the J end lost 7 bases, and 12 bases lay between the germline ends. The CDR3 spans 14 residues. Germline-derived CDR1 and CDR2 are GTSNPN and SVGIG (reference sequence). CDR3 protein: CAWSVLQGSGELFF. DNA for the CDR3: TGTGCCTGGAGTGTACTCCAGGGGAGCGGGGAGCTGTTTTTT.

This clonotype appeared many times. J is TRBJ2-5 and V is TRBV30; perhaps TRBD2 as D (5 bases). The CDR3 contains 13 residues. From germline, CDR1 is GTSNPN and CDR2 SVGIG (reference sequence). The V gene lost 1 base and the J gene lost 5 bases, with 11 bases spanning the gap. In nucleotides, the CDR3 is TGTGCCTGGAGTGAGCCCGGCGGGGAGACCCAGTACTTC. This codes for CAWSEPGGETQYF.